This TCR beta chain was captured by sequencing in a study of T-cell reconstitution after alpha-beta-depleted transplantation in children. Study-wide findings and caveats: Diversity and T-cell counts at one year after transplant derived mostly from new T cells. At around two months after transplant, the alpha-beta T cells were reportedly derived from several hundred expanded clones that came from non-depleted graft cells. Surviving thymic progenitors and recipient T cells were the source of high TCRbeta diversity at day 60 in some patients.

Unique molecular identifiers were incorporated when the TCRbeta library was constructed. TCRdb reprocessed the PCR reads via MiXCR and lists one record per CDR3 protein. The sample comprises 200,000 or so distinct CDR3 sequences, 5% to 6.5% of which are singletons, and under 6% rests with the top ten. This clonotype was counted between two and nine times. As yet, its antigen is unknown. This TCR derives from a girl under three years old with combined immunodeficiency, due to receive a stem cell transplant. Sample: PBMCs, taken before TCRalphabeta/CD19-depleted stem cell transplant.

DNA for the CDR3: TGTGCCAGCAGCCCTCGAAACCGGGCCTCGGGAGATACGCAGTATTTT. Its protein product is CASSPRNRASGDTQYF. The rearrangement links TRBV7-2 to TRBJ2-3; D unresolved. Germline V gene data show CDR1 as SGHTA and CDR2 as FQGNSA. The CDR3 loop spans 16 amino acids. Trimming cost V 5 bases and J 5 bases, with 20 bases left between them.